This TCR beta chain comes out of a study of blood T cell repertoires in COVID-19. At the level of the study: Samples of COVID-19 (acute and convalescent) were obtained from the United States, Italy and Spain. The analysed material was cDNA or gDNA that came from T cells, B-cell-depleted T cells, or PBMCs.

Patients at the Seattle site were enrolled during active infection and followed longitudinally. As processed by the authors: Reference gene primer amplification in the assay estimated nucleated cell counts. This table comes from immunoSEQ multiplex PCR, and its TCRdb copy is limited to in-frame clones, with some not included. Clone size and the V and J calls come from that table; the DNA yielded D and trimming. The repertoire has 100,000 to 150,000 clones, around 80% of them found once; the top ten carry about a sixth. CDR3 length: 14 residues. V shed 7 bases and J shed 4 bases, with 17 bases lying between them. Germline values: CDR1 GTSNPN, CDR2 SVGIG (reference sequence).

The rearrangement uses TRBV30 and TRBJ2-1, with D possibly matching TRBD2 (6 bases). This TCR was recovered from a man aged 25-45 years with COVID-19, enrolled during active disease. Sequencing was done on a sample of peripheral blood. The CDR3 DNA is TGTGCCTCTTCGCGGGATTCCAGTTACAATGAGCAGTTCTTC. Translating gives CASSRDSSYNEQFF.